This is a list of T cell receptor beta chains from one sample in a study of blood T cells in healthy people across ages. Via MiXCR, TCRdb re-called the 5' RACE reads, giving one row per CDR3 protein. Of around 670,000 distinct CDR3 sequences listed, approximately 30% are singletons. The sequencing input was blood. The source is a woman older than 75 in good health. Both conserved end residues are part of each CDR3. D genes are given only for firm matches. Some rows mark clone size as missing; the rest say once, few, many or name a class of expanded clone.

v_call	d_call	clone_size	j_call	cdr3_nt	cdr3_aa
TRBV25-1	-	many	TRBJ1-2	TGTGCCAGCAGTGAACAATCCCCAGGGCTGGGTGGCTACACCTTC	CASSEQSPGLGGYTF
TRBV5-5	TRBD1	few	TRBJ2-5	TGTGCCAGCAGCAAAGAGGGGGCCTACGAGACCCAGTACTTC	CASSKEGAYETQYF
TRBV20-1	TRBD1	many	TRBJ2-7	TGCAGTGCTGGGACAGGGGAAGCCTACGAGCAGTACTTC	CSAGTGEAYEQYF
TRBV5-6	-	-	TRBJ1-4	TGTGCCAGCAGCTTAGGGGTCCGTGGAACTAATGAAAAACTGTTTTTT	CASSLGVRGTNEKLFF
TRBV7-3	TRBD1	-	TRBJ2-1	TGTGCCAGCATGACAGGGTCAGGGTCGAATGAGCGCTTCTTC	CASMTGSGSNERFF
TRBV4-3	-	once	TRBJ1-1	TGCGCCAGCAGCCAAGATCGCTTACAGAGGCGAACTGAAGCTTTCTTT	CASSQDRLQRRTEAFF
TRBV7-2	TRBD2	many	TRBJ2-3	TGTGCCAGCAGCTTGGGACCTACGCGGGGGGGCACAGATACGCAGTATTTT	CASSLGPTRGGTDTQYF
TRBV28	-	many	TRBJ1-5	TGTGCCAGCAGTTTGCGGCGGTTGCGAGGGGGTCAGCCCCAGCATTTT	CASSLRRLRGGQPQHF
TRBV6-2/TRBV6-3	-	many	TRBJ1-1	TGTGCCAGCAGCCCGAGGAGCGAAGCTTTCTTT	CASSPRSEAFF
TRBV12-3/TRBV12-4	TRBD1	-	TRBJ1-5	TGTGCCAGCAGTGTCAGGACAGGGGGTAGCAATCAGCCCCAGCATTTT	CASSVRTGGSNQPQHF
TRBV9	-	many	TRBJ1-6	TGTGCCAGCAGAGGTGATTCCTATAATTCACCCCTCCACTTT	CASRGDSYNSPLHF
TRBV20-1	TRBD1	many	TRBJ1-5	TGCAGTGCTAGAGATCCGTTCGGGACAGGGTACCTCAATAGCAATCAGCCCCAGCATTTT	CSARDPFGTGYLNSNQPQHF
TRBV12-3/TRBV12-4	-	-	TRBJ2-3	TGTGCCAGCACCCCCTCAGAGGGGGGAGCAGATGCGCAGTATTTT	CASTPSEGGADAQYF
TRBV30	TRBD2	many	TRBJ2-1	TGTGCCTGGAGTGTACAACTAGCGGGGGGGTATGAGCAGTTCTTC	CAWSVQLAGGYEQFF
TRBV20-1	-	many	TRBJ2-1	TGCAGTGCTAGAGGAAGGACGGTCTCCTACAATGAGCAGTTCTTC	CSARGRTVSYNEQFF
TRBV30	TRBD2	-	TRBJ2-1	TGTGCCTGGAGGGAAGGGGTAGCGGGAATTTTATACAATGAGCAGTTCTTC	CAWREGVAGILYNEQFF
TRBV20-1	-	many	TRBJ2-1	TGCAGTGCTCCCCCCTTGGGGGGGGGCCCTGATGAGCAGTTCTTC	CSAPPLGGGPDEQFF
TRBV28	TRBD1	many	TRBJ2-6	TGTGCCAGCAGTTTACCAGGGACAGCGCTCTCTGGGGCCAACGTCCTGACTTTC	CASSLPGTALSGANVLTF
TRBV7-2	-	-	TRBJ2-3	TGTGCCAGCAGCCCGGTGGGGGCCGTGACAGGTACGCAGTATTTT	CASSPVGAVTGTQYF
TRBV5-1	-	-	TRBJ1-2	TGCGCCAGCAGCTGGAACCGGGACGGAAGCTATGGCTACACCTTC	CASSWNRDGSYGYTF
TRBV7-3	TRBD1	few	TRBJ1-1	TGTGCCAGCAGCTCCGGACAGGGACGAGCTGAAGCTTTCTTT	CASSSGQGRAEAFF
TRBV14	-	-	TRBJ1-2	TGTGCCGGCAGCCAAGCTCTGGGTAACTATGGCTACACCTTC	CAGSQALGNYGYTF
TRBV10-3	-	-	TRBJ2-5	TGTGCCACAAGAAACTTCGGGCTCGGGGGGACCCAGTACTTC	CATRNFGLGGTQYF
TRBV3-1	TRBD1	-	TRBJ1-1	TGTGCCAGCAGCTTTAACGACAGGGTGGGCACTGAAGCTTTCTTT	CASSFNDRVGTEAFF